This TCR beta chain derives from a study of siplizumab effects on memory and regulatory T cells. The CDR3 has 12 amino acids. Trimming cost V 11 bases and J 4 bases, with 14 bases left between them. CDR1 is LNHDA and CDR2 is SQIVND in the germline V gene (reference sequence). Study-level points and caveats: A minor share of alloreactive clones matched unstimulated subsets.

The repertoire was sequenced with immunoSEQ multiplex PCR; TCRdb's copy has only in-frame clones and lacks some. This table has some 100,000 clones, 90% to 95% appearing once. Comment on this clone: What it binds is unknown.

The chain joins TRBV19 to TRBJ1-2; D unresolved. The source is a human donor in good health. The sequenced material came from non-Treg CD4+ T cells sorted from blood. DNA of the CDR3: TGTGCCGCGGCGGTCCCGTTCTATGGCTACACCTTC. Its protein product is CAAAVPFYGYTF.